This passage covers 14 T cell receptor beta chains from one sample sequenced in a study of T cells in Graves' hyperthyroidism and ophthalmopathy. Amplification of TCR beta CDR3 regions was performed using RNA transcripts as template. The HTBI primer set was used in a first-round RT-PCR of the TCR CDR3. TCRdb re-called the multiplex PCR reads with MiXCR, one entry per CDR3 protein. The top ten clones hold 3.5% to 4% of a sample with 350,000 to 400,000 distinct CDR3 sequences, approximately 19% of them seen once. Sequences were obtained from blood. These receptors were obtained from a woman aged 18-29 years with Graves' hyperthyroidism.

This clonotype came up many times. The CDR3 nucleotides read TGTGCCAGCAACGAGGGGGGGGAGCGGGGGCAGCCCCAGCATTTT. Protein sequence: CASNEGGERGQPQHF. The chain carries TRBV28 and TRBJ1-5; maybe TRBD1 (6 bases). CDR1 is MDHEN, CDR2 SYDVKM, per germline. V shed 7 bases and J shed 7 bases, with 20 bases lying between them. The CDR3 runs 15 residues.

This clonotype was detected ten times or more. The chain employs TRBV27 and TRBJ1-2; D may be TRBD1 (6 bases). V was pared by 3 bases and J by 8 bases, with 16 bases between. The V gene's germline CDR1 is MNHEY and CDR2 SMNVEV (reference sequence). This CDR3 contains 14 residues. This chain's CDR3 is CASSFLQGARGYTF. The CDR3 DNA follows: TGTGCCAGCAGTTTCCTACAGGGTGCTAGGGGCTACACCTTC.

This sequence joins TRBV7-9 and TRBJ2-7; D perhaps matches TRBD1 (5 bases). This CDR3 comprises 12 residues. V dropped 4 bases and J dropped 8 bases, with 12 bases sitting between them. From germline, CDR1 is SEHNR and CDR2 FQNEAQ (reference sequence). CDR3 DNA sequence: TGTGCCAGCAGCTATGAACAGGAGAAGCAGTACTTC. Amino acid sequence: CASSYEQEKQYF. The whole variable domain, remainder taken from reference TRBV7-9 and TRBJ2-7, is DTGVSQNPRHKITKRGQNVTFRCDPISEHNRLYWYRQTLGQGPEFLTYFQNEAQLEKSRLLSDRFSAERPKGSFSTLEIQRTEQGDSAMYLCASSYEQEKQYFGPGTRLTVT.

This clonotype was observed many times. The chain employs TRBV12-3 or TRBV12-4 and TRBJ1-2; D remains ambiguous. Trimming shortened V by 3 bases and J by 6 bases, and 8 bases separated the two germline ends. The CDR3 sequence is 12 residues long. The CDR3 sequence is CASSFMSHGYTF. CDR3 sequence (DNA): TGTGCCAGCAGTTTCATGAGTCATGGCTACACCTTC.

In its sample, this clonotype was seen many times. This chain uses TRBV6-1 with TRBJ1-2; D is uncertain. Germline-derived CDR1 and CDR2 are MNHNS and SASEGT. The CDR3 has 12 amino acids. The V end was cut by 4 bases, the J end by 5 bases, with 8 bases between. The CDR3 region is CASSGTGYGYTF. The CDR3 DNA is TGTGCCAGCAGTGGGACGGGGTATGGCTACACCTTC.

This clonotype came up many times. The rearrangement links TRBV27 to TRBJ1-1, with a tentative D call TRBD1 (5 bases). Trimming left V 3 bases short and J 5 bases short, with 13 bases between. This CDR3 is built from 14 residues. Germline CDR1 reads MNHEY; CDR2 reads SMNVEV (reference sequence). The CDR3 DNA sequence: TGTGCCAGCAGTTTCTGGGGGGGATCGACTGAAGCTTTCTTT. Its protein product is CASSFWGGSTEAFF.

This clonotype has ten or more counts. This chain joins TRBV28 and TRBJ1-2; 8 nucleotides agree with TRBD1. Germline CDR1 is MDHEN and CDR2 is SYDVKM. This CDR3 has 14 amino acids. Trimming at V came to 7 bases and at J to 4 bases, leaving 8 bases not matched to a gene. Written as DNA, the CDR3 is TGTGCCAGCACCCAGGGGGCGCGTCGCTATGGCTACACCTTC. Its translation is CASTQGARRYGYTF.

This clonotype has at least ten counts. The chain joins TRBV11-2 to TRBJ2-5; 8 nucleotides line up with TRBD2. Germline CDR1 is SGHAT and CDR2 is FQNNGV. V dropped 0 bases and J dropped 5; count of bases not matched to a gene: 5. The CDR3 totals 15 residues. The CDR3 nucleotides are TGTGCCAGCAGCTTAGAACGGGGGGGCGAGGAGACCCAGTACTTC. Protein product: CASSLERGGEETQYF.

J is TRBJ1-1 and V is TRBV12-3 or TRBV12-4; perhaps TRBD1 as D (6 bases). This CDR3 contains 14 residues. Trimming stripped 4 bases from V and 10 bases from J, with 19 bases between. CDR3 in amino acids: CASSSGQLRAGAFF. CDR3 DNA sequence: TGTGCCAGCAGTTCCGGACAGCTCCGGGCAGGAGCTTTCTTT.

At least ten counts were recorded for this clonotype. This chain links TRBV18 with TRBJ2-7; 11 bases agree with TRBD2. Germline V gives CDR1 KGHSH, CDR2 LQKENI. The CDR3 length is 16 residues. J gave up 6 bases and V 3 bases, and 10 bases lay outside the gene matches. The CDR3 here is CASSPPLFGTSGEQYF. The CDR3 nucleotides read TGTGCCAGCTCACCTCCCTTGTTTGGGACTAGCGGCGAGCAGTACTTC.

This clonotype is a singleton in its sample. The chain carries TRBV15 and TRBJ2-5; 9 nucleotides agree with TRBD2. The V gene's germline CDR1 is LNHNV and CDR2 YYDKDF (reference sequence). The CDR3 spans 18 residues. The ends lost 6 bases at V and 2 bases at J; junction bases unmatched: 16. In DNA, the CDR3 is TGTGCCACCAGTCCTTTCTCTTCGACTAGCGGACTACAAGAGACCCAGTACTTC. Protein: CATSPFSSTSGLQETQYF.

There are many counts of this clonotype. DNA of the CDR3: TGTGCCAGCAGTGTAGCGGGGGGGCCTCGGGAGACCCAGTACTTC. Translating it yields CASSVAGGPRETQYF. This chain uses TRBV28 with TRBJ2-5, with TRBD2 matching 11 bases. CDR1 is MDHEN and CDR2 is SYDVKM in the germline V gene. Trimming cost V 5 bases and J 5 bases; bases outside gene matches: 7. The CDR3 length is 15 residues.

V and J are TRBV7-8 and TRBJ2-7; TRBD2 matches at 9 bases. Per germline, CDR1 SGHVS and CDR2 FQNEAQ. J gave up 0 bases and V 3 bases, and 12 bases lay outside the gene matches. This CDR3 is built from 18 residues. CDR3 amino acids: CASSFPALGTSFSYEQYF. The CDR3 DNA sequence: TGTGCCAGCAGCTTTCCCGCTTTGGGGACTAGCTTCTCCTACGAGCAGTACTTC.

On this clonotype: A much larger clone differs by one base, so this may be a read error. The J gene is TRBJ2-3, the V gene TRBV12-3 or TRBV12-4; D ambiguous. V lost 3 bases and J lost 2, with 9 bases in between. This CDR3 spans 14 amino acids. The CDR3 region has the DNA TGTGCCAGCAGTTTGGTGGCTATCACAGATACGCAGTATTTT. It encodes CASSLVAITDTQYF.